Each of the 21 T cell receptor beta chains below was sequenced from the same sample in a study of beta chain features in type 1 diabetes (dated by TCRdb to between 2018 and 2020). The protocol used for the library was the immunoSEQ multiplex PCR assay. The entire amount of isolated RNA was reverse transcribed using the High Capacity cDNA Reverse Transcription Kit, so the sequenced TCRB transcripts were expressed ones. Not all clones reach the TCRdb copy of this immuneACCESS table, which keeps in-frame sequences only. Checked studies attribute under half of the gap to unresolved V genes and leave the rest unexplained. In this sample the table shows 35,000 or so clones, about two thirds of which occur a single time. Approximately 2% of the sample lies in the top ten. The sample was Tregs from blood. What the cell subset or site label conveys for this sample: regulatory CD4+ T cells. These receptors were obtained from a woman in her 30s in good health.

Only a few counts were recorded for this clone. J is TRBJ2-3 and V is TRBV27; 7 bases line up with TRBD2. The V gene's germline CDR1 is MNHEY and CDR2 SMNVEV (reference sequence). The CDR3 extends over 12 amino acids. The CDR3 spells CGSGIGADTQYF. DNA for the CDR3: TGTGGGAGCGGGATAGGCGCAGATACGCAGTATTTT.

This clone was observed a few times. CDR3 bases: TGTGCCAGCAGTAACCCACGGACAGGAAGCTACGAGCAGTACTTC. Its translation is CASSNPRTGSYEQYF. The chain couples TRBV6-1 to TRBJ2-7, with 7 bases matching TRBD1. From germline, CDR1 is MNHNS and CDR2 SASEGT. The CDR3 contains 15 residues. Trimming at V came to 5 bases and at J to 3 bases, leaving 10 bases not matched to a gene.

The chain joins TRBV28 to TRBJ2-1; TRBD1 aligns across 9 bases. The length of the CDR3 is 15 residues. Germline V CDR1 and CDR2: MDHEN, SYDVKM. The V segment lost 5 bases and the J segment 8 bases; nucleotides outside the gene matches: 10. CDR3 in DNA: TGTGCCAGCAGTGGTCCGGGGACAGGGTACGATGAGCAGTTCTTC. Residues: CASSGPGTGYDEQFF.

The rearrangement uses TRBV18 and TRBJ1-1; D ambiguous. The V gene's germline CDR1 is KGHSH and CDR2 LQKENI. The CDR3 consists of 13 residues. Trimming stripped 5 bases from V and 2 bases from J, with 9 bases between. CDR3 sequence reads: CASSIHSNTEAFF. For the CDR3, the DNA is TGTGCCAGCTCAATACACAGCAACACTGAAGCTTTCTTT. Together with reference TRBV18 and TRBJ1-1, the CDR3 gives the full variable domain: NAGVMQNPRHLVRRRGQEARLRCSPMKGHSHVYWYRQLPEEGLKFMVYLQKENIIDESGMPKERFSAEFPKEGPSILRIQQVVRGDSAAYFCASSIHSNTEAFFGQGTRLTVV.

This chain joins TRBV5-1 and TRBJ2-5, with 8 bases identical to TRBD1. Germline CDR1 reads SGHRS; CDR2 reads YFSETQ. After removal of 4 bases from V and 5 bases from J, the junction contained 10 bases not matched to a gene. The CDR3 contains 15 residues. The CDR3: CASSPGTGLRETQYF. Here the CDR3 DNA reads TGCGCCAGCAGCCCCGGGACAGGATTACGGGAGACCCAGTACTTC.

CDR3 sequence (DNA): TGTGCCAGCAGGGCCGTCACAGATACGCAGTATTTT. Amino acid sequence: CASRAVTDTQYF. This sequence joins TRBV6-6 and TRBJ2-3; D gene ambiguous. The CDR3 is made up of 12 amino acids. The germline V gene encodes CDR1 MNHNY and CDR2 SVGAGI (reference sequence). Trimming pared 6 bases from V and 2 bases from J, leaving 6 bases between.

V is TRBV10-3 and J is TRBJ1-5; TRBD1 is a possible D gene (5 bases). V gave up 3 bases and J gave up 5 bases, with 20 bases separating them. The CDR3 covers 17 residues. Germline V gene sequence: CDR1 ENHRY, CDR2 SYGVKD. CDR3 sequence (DNA): TGTGCCATCAGTGATGGTAAGGCGGGGGTGGACGATCAGCCCCAGCATTTT. Its translation is CAISDGKAGVDDQPQHF.

V usage is TRBV29-1 and J usage is TRBJ2-7; TRBD2 matches at 13 bases. CDR1 and CDR2 from the germline V gene are SQVTM and ANQGSEA. The CDR3 loop spans 13 amino acids. With 6 bases clipped from V and 7 bases from J, the junction kept 6 bases outside the gene matches. In nucleotides, the CDR3 is TGCAGCGTCGGACTAGCGGGAGTTCGGGAGCAGTACTTC. Translation gives CSVGLAGVREQYF.

The rearrangement uses TRBV28 and TRBJ2-1; D is ambiguous. Trimming removed 2 bases from V and 6 bases from J, with 11 bases in between. This CDR3 contains 14 residues. Germline assignment: CDR1 MDHEN and CDR2 SYDVKM. The CDR3 protein is CASSLRSRANEQFF. In DNA, the CDR3 is TGTGCCAGCAGTTTACGTAGCCGAGCCAATGAGCAGTTCTTC.

This clone has more than one count but fewer than ten. The rearrangement links TRBV19 to TRBJ2-5, with D hard to call. The end of the DNA aligns better with TRBJ2-7, so the J call may be wrong. The germline V gene has CDR1 LNHDA and CDR2 SQIVND (reference sequence). The CDR3 totals 14 residues. CDR3 residues: CASSIEQSAYEQYF. DNA of the CDR3: TGTGCCAGTAGTATTGAACAGTCGGCCTACGAGCAGTACTTC.

This clone has more than one count but fewer than ten. V usage is TRBV9 and J usage is TRBJ2-6, with TRBD1 identical over 8 bases. V lost 3 bases, J lost 0 bases, and 8 bases stayed unmatched. The CDR3 runs 18 residues. Looked up from germline, CDR1 is SGDLS and CDR2 is YYNGEE. CDR3 bases: TGTGCCAGCAGCGCCCGGGGACAGGAGAGCTCTGGGGCCAACGTCCTGACTTTC. This encodes CASSARGQESSGANVLTF.

V usage is TRBV2 and J usage is TRBJ2-7; tentative D call: TRBD1 (5 bases). The CDR3 runs 13 residues. V lost 4 bases to trimming and J lost 6 bases, with 13 bases between them. CDR1 is SNHLY and CDR2 is FYNNEI in the germline V gene. The CDR3 DNA follows: TGTGCCAGCAGTGTTTCAGGGTACTTCGAGCAGTACTTC. Translating gives CASSVSGYFEQYF.

The chain recombines TRBV11-1 with TRBJ2-1, with a weak D call TRBD1 (6 bases). Trimming removed 5 bases at V and 1 base at J, with 15 bases between. This CDR3 is built from 16 residues. Germline CDR1 reads SGHAT; CDR2 reads FQDESV (reference sequence). The CDR3 loop reads CASSQAGQGSYNEQFF. CDR3 nucleotides: TGTGCCAGCAGCCAGGCAGGTCAGGGGTCCTACAATGAGCAGTTCTTC.

V and J are TRBV6-5 and TRBJ2-1; TRBD2 aligns across 10 bases. The CDR3 contains 14 residues. CDR1 is MNHEY, CDR2 SVGAGI, per germline. V shed 4 bases, J shed 8 bases, and the junction held 5 bases outside the gene matches. This chain's CDR3 is CASSSRLAGDEQFF. The CDR3 DNA is TGTGCCAGCAGTTCCCGACTAGCGGGCGATGAGCAGTTCTTC.

This clone is a singleton in its sample. V is TRBV9 and J is TRBJ2-1; 7 nucleotides agree with TRBD1. Trimming at V came to 3 bases and at J to 4 bases, leaving 4 bases not matched to a gene. From germline, CDR1 is SGDLS and CDR2 YYNGEE. The CDR3 has 14 amino acids. DNA for the CDR3: TGTGCCAGCAGCGAAAAGGACAGGTACAATGAGCAGTTCTTC. Translated, it gives CASSEKDRYNEQFF.

The chain recombines TRBV28 with TRBJ1-5; a weak D match, TRBD1 (5 bases). V was cut by 5 bases and J by 6 bases, with 26 bases left in between. The length of the CDR3 is 18 residues. Germline CDR1 MDHEN, CDR2 SYDVKM. CDR3 region: CASSTNRFTMGRGQPQHF. The CDR3 DNA reads TGTGCCAGCAGTACCAACAGGTTTACGATGGGGCGCGGTCAGCCCCAGCATTTT.

V gene TRBV2 combines with J gene TRBJ1-2, with D perhaps TRBD1 (5 bases). The CDR3 is 13 amino acids. V shed 3 bases and J shed 7 bases, with 12 bases lying between them. CDR1 is SNHLY, CDR2 FYNNEI, per germline. CDR3 protein: CASSDAGWSGYTF. The CDR3 DNA reads as TGTGCCAGCAGTGACGCAGGGTGGAGTGGCTACACCTTC.

This clone was observed a handful of times. The gene calls are TRBV5-4 and TRBJ2-2, with a weak D call TRBD2 (6 bases). Trimming stripped 5 bases from V and 0 bases from J, with 11 bases between. The CDR3 contains 15 residues. Germline CDR1 reads SGHNT; CDR2 reads YYREEE (reference sequence). The CDR3 here is CASSRDFTNTGELFF. The CDR3 bases are TGTGCCAGCAGTCGGGACTTCACGAACACCGGGGAGCTGTTTTTT.

In its sample, this clone was seen a few times. The V gene is TRBV2, the J gene TRBJ1-2; D ambiguous. Trimming cost V 4 bases and J 3 bases, with 6 bases left between them. Germline assignment: CDR1 SNHLY and CDR2 FYNNEI. The length of the CDR3 is 12 residues. The CDR3 protein is CASSGAYYGYTF. In nucleotides, the CDR3 is TGTGCCAGCAGTGGGGCTTACTATGGCTACACCTTC.

This rearrangement joins TRBV28 to TRBJ2-7; 8 bases align to TRBD1. J was trimmed by 0 bases and V by 4 bases; bases with no gene match: 5. From germline, CDR1 is MDHEN and CDR2 SYDVKM. The CDR3 is 15 residues long. The CDR3 DNA is TGTGCCAGCAGTTCTCCCGGACAGGGCTCCTACGAGCAGTACTTC. Protein product: CASSSPGQGSYEQYF.

This clone was detected a few times. This rearrangement joins TRBV25-1 to TRBJ2-2; weak D call: TRBD1 (6 bases). Germline CDR1 reads MGHDK; CDR2 reads SYGVNS. The V end lost 7 bases, the J end lost 1 base, and 10 bases lay between the germline ends. CDR3 length equals 14 residues. The CDR3 reads CASTPGQNTGELFF. In DNA, the CDR3 is TGTGCCAGCACCCCGGGACAGAACACCGGGGAGCTGTTTTTT.